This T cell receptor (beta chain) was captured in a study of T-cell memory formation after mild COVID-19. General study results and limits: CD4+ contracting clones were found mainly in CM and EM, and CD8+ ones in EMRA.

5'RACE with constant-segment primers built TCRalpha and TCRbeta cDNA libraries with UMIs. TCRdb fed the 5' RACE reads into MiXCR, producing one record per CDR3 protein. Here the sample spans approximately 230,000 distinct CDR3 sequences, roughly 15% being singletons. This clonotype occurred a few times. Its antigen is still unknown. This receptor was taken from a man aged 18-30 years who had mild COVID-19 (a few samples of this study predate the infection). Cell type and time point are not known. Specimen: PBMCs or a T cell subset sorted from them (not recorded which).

The CDR3 bases are TGTGCCAGCAGCCGACTAGGGATGGGGGGGTCTACTAGCACAGATACGCAGTATTTT. Protein: CASSRLGMGGSTSTDTQYF. The chain joins TRBV12-3 or TRBV12-4 to TRBJ2-3; the match to TRBD2 covers 7 bases. V lost 6 bases, J lost 0 bases, and 18 bases stayed unmatched. The CDR3 has 19 residues.